This entry lists 20 T cell receptor beta chains sequenced from one sample in a study of Ad26.COV2.S vaccination and SARS-CoV-2 variants. The repertoire was sequenced with immunoSEQ multiplex PCR; TCRdb's copy has only in-frame clones and lacks some. Here the sample spans about 94,000 clones, 82% being singletons. The specimen comprised peripheral blood, sampled after recovery from COVID-19. These receptors came from a human donor who had recovered from COVID-19.

The genes are TRBV2 and TRBJ1-6; TRBD1 aligns across 8 bases. Germline V lookup: CDR1 SNHLY, CDR2 FYNNEI. Trimming removed 6 bases from V and 0 bases from J; junction bases left unmatched: 7. The CDR3 is 17 residues long. For the CDR3, the DNA is TGTGCCAGCAGAACGGACAGGGAAAGCTCCTATAATTCACCCCTCCACTTT. Translation: CASRTDRESSYNSPLHF.

J is TRBJ2-3 and V is TRBV10-1; the D is unclear. Between the trimmed V and J ends, which lost 0 bases and 1 base, there was a span of 11 bases. This CDR3 has 16 amino acids. In germline, CDR1 is WNHNN, CDR2 SYGVQD (reference sequence). The CDR3 sequence is CASSESSGIGTDTQYF. The CDR3, as DNA: TGCGCCAGCAGTGAGTCCTCGGGTATCGGCACAGATACGCAGTATTTT.

J is TRBJ2-5 and V is TRBV7-9, with D unclear. Trimming shortened V by 5 bases and J by 0 bases, and 7 bases separated the two germline ends. The germline V gene has CDR1 SEHNR and CDR2 FQNEAQ (reference sequence). The CDR3 runs to 13 residues. CDR3 in DNA: TGTGCCAGCAGCAGGGTGTACCAAGAGACCCAGTACTTC. As protein: CASSRVYQETQYF.

This clone occurred once. The chain couples TRBV5-1 to TRBJ2-5; D might be TRBD1 (6 bases). The length of the CDR3 is 15 residues. Deletions cut 0 bases from V and 2 bases from J, with 11 bases between. Germline V CDR1 and CDR2: SGHRS, YFSETQ. The CDR3 loop is CASSLGGTPQETQYF. DNA of the CDR3: TGCGCCAGCAGCTTGGGGGGGACACCGCAAGAGACCCAGTACTTC.

The chain uses TRBV5-6 and TRBJ1-4, with D perhaps TRBD1 (5 bases). The CDR3 contains 15 residues. V was shortened by 1 base and J by 8 bases, with 15 bases between the two germline ends. Germline V gives CDR1 SGHDT, CDR2 YYEEEE. CDR3 loop: CASSLQTRGGEKLFF. As DNA, the CDR3 is TGTGCCAGCAGCTTGCAAACAAGGGGAGGAGAAAAACTGTTTTTT.

J is TRBJ2-1 and V is TRBV5-4, with 9 bases fitting TRBD2. Germline CDR1 is SGHNT and CDR2 is YYREEE (reference sequence). This CDR3 region has 14 residues. With V trimmed by 0 bases and J by 14 bases, 9 bases remained unmatched. CDR3 nucleotide sequence: TGTGCCAGCAGCTTGGGACTAGCGGCCGACTTGAAGTTCTTC. Translating gives CASSLGLAADLKFF.

The rearrangement joins TRBV28 to TRBJ1-2, with D unresolved. This CDR3 is built from 12 residues. CDR1 and CDR2 from the germline V gene are MDHEN and SYDVKM. Trimming stripped 9 bases from V and 0 bases from J, with 8 bases between. CDR3 sequence: CASGLTNYGYTF. The CDR3 DNA sequence: TGTGCCAGTGGACTGACTAACTATGGCTACACCTTC.

The sample holds one count of this clone. V is TRBV6-1 and J is TRBJ1-5, with D maybe TRBD1 (5 bases). Germline values: CDR1 MNHNS, CDR2 SASEGT. Trimming took 3 bases from V and 7 from J, leaving 19 bases between them. The CDR3 length is 16 residues. The CDR3 coding sequence is TGTGCCAGCAGTGAGACTCGTGGGGCCTGGAGGCAGCCCCAGCATTTT. As protein: CASSETRGAWRQPQHF.

In its sample, this clone was seen a few times. The CDR3 region has the DNA TGTGCCAGCAGCCTTCCGGGGACCCGGGAGCTGTTTTTT. As protein: CASSLPGTRELFF. This chain uses TRBV11-3 with TRBJ2-2; the D call may be TRBD1 or TRBD2 (5 bases each). Trimming stripped 5 bases from V and 9 bases from J, with 13 bases between. This CDR3 spans 13 amino acids. Looked up from germline, CDR1 is SGHNT and CDR2 is YENEEA.

The chain recombines TRBV15 with TRBJ1-2; D uncertain. Germline CDR1 LNHNV, CDR2 YYDKDF (reference sequence). Trimming stripped 0 bases from V and 6 bases from J, with 17 bases between. This CDR3 has 16 amino acids. The CDR3 nucleotides are TGTGCCACCAGCAGAGATAAGACCCCGGGAGCAAATGGCTACACCTTC. Residues: CATSRDKTPGANGYTF.

The J gene is TRBJ1-5, the V gene TRBV27; 7 bases agree with TRBD1. V was pared by 3 bases and J by 4 bases, with 3 bases of the junction left unmatched. The CDR3 totals 14 residues. Germline CDR1 is MNHEY and CDR2 is SMNVEV (reference sequence). The CDR3 nucleotides read TGTGCCAGCAGTTTTCTACAGGGGAATCAGCCCCAGCATTTT. Protein sequence: CASSFLQGNQPQHF.

The chain carries TRBV28 and TRBJ2-3, with 8 positions matching TRBD2. This CDR3 contains 15 residues. J gave up 4 bases and V 5 bases, and 8 bases lay outside the gene matches. The germline V gene has CDR1 MDHEN and CDR2 SYDVKM. Here the CDR3 DNA reads TGTGCCAGCAGTCCTTTGACTAGCGCCTCAGATACGCAGTATTTT. Translated: CASSPLTSASDTQYF.

The chain has TRBV28 and TRBJ2-5; maybe TRBD2 (6 bases). This CDR3 region has 15 residues. Germline lookup yields CDR1 MDHEN and CDR2 SYDVKM. Trimming stripped 3 bases from V and 3 bases from J, with 14 bases between. The CDR3, as DNA: TGTGCCAGCAGTTTCGCCCGACTAGGGGAAGAGACCCAGTACTTC. This gives the protein CASSFARLGEETQYF.

The chain joins TRBV20-1 to TRBJ1-1; no firm D call. Trimming stripped 5 bases from V and 2 bases from J, with 6 bases between. Germline V gene lookup returns CDR1 DFQATT and CDR2 SNEGSKA (reference sequence). This CDR3 has 11 residues. The CDR3 spells CSAVFNTEAFF. The DNA of the CDR3 is TGCAGTGCTGTTTTTAACACTGAAGCTTTCTTT.

This clone was observed a handful of times. CDR3 sequence: CSVSKDTVYGGYTF. In nucleotides, the CDR3 is TGCAGCGTTAGCAAGGACACCGTTTATGGTGGCTACACCTTC. The chain couples TRBV29-1 to TRBJ1-2; tentative D call: TRBD1 (5 bases). V lost 5 bases, J lost 7 bases, and 20 bases lay in between. Germline lookup yields CDR1 SQVTM and CDR2 ANQGSEA. The CDR3 is 14 residues long.

This chain links TRBV11-2 with TRBJ2-5, with 10 bases aligning to TRBD1. The V gene end was trimmed by 5 bases and the J gene end by 4 bases; junction bases not matched to a gene: 7. CDR1 is SGHAT, CDR2 FQNNGV, per germline. The CDR3 length is 15 residues. The CDR3 coding sequence is TGTGCCAGCAGCAGCGACAGGGGGCGAGGAGAGACCCAGTACTTC. It is translated as CASSSDRGRGETQYF.

The chain employs TRBV24-1 and TRBJ1-3, with 7 bases lining up with TRBD1. The junction had 6 bases not matched to a gene; V was cut back by 3 bases and J by 8 bases. CDR1 and CDR2 (germline): KGHDR, SFDVKD. The CDR3 covers 14 residues. CDR3 protein: CATSDGAQGDTIYF. CDR3 nucleotide sequence: TGTGCCACCAGTGATGGAGCTCAGGGGGACACCATATATTTT.

This clone appeared once. The chain recombines TRBV28 with TRBJ2-1; TRBD1 matches 7 bases. Germline values: CDR1 MDHEN, CDR2 SYDVKM. The V segment lost 6 bases and the J segment 4 bases; nucleotides outside the gene matches: 9. The CDR3 runs to 15 residues. CDR3 DNA: TGTGCCAGCAGCAACAGGGGATTAAGATACAATGAGCAGTTCTTC. Its protein is CASSNRGLRYNEQFF.

The chain combines TRBV9 with TRBJ1-5; possible D gene TRBD1, 6 bases. The V end lost 2 bases, the J end lost 4 bases, and 13 bases lay between the germline ends. The CDR3 loop spans 15 amino acids. Germline CDR1 is SGDLS and CDR2 is YYNGEE. CDR3 DNA: TGTGCCAGCAGCGTTGCAGGGGTCCTTAATCAGCCCCAGCATTTT. Residues: CASSVAGVLNQPQHF.

Concerning this clone itself: An end of the junction does not agree with germline; a read error may underlie this. Other DNA variants within this sample encode the same CDR3. The CDR3 loop is CASSMETHTAHTYQPQHF. CDR3 sequence (DNA): TGTGCCAGTAGTATGGAGACGCATACGGCCCACACTTATCAACCCCAGCATTTT. The rearrangement joins TRBV19 to TRBJ1-5, with D hard to call. The V gene's germline CDR1 is LNHDA and CDR2 SQIVND (reference sequence). The CDR3 length is 18 residues. The full variable domain, rest sourced from reference TRBV19 and TRBJ1-5, is DGGITQSPKYLFRKEGQNVTLSCEQNLNHDAMYWYRQDPGQGLRLIYYSQIVNDFQKGDIAEGYSVSREKKESFPLTVTSAQKNPTAFYLCASSMETHTAHTYQPQHFGDGTRLSIL.